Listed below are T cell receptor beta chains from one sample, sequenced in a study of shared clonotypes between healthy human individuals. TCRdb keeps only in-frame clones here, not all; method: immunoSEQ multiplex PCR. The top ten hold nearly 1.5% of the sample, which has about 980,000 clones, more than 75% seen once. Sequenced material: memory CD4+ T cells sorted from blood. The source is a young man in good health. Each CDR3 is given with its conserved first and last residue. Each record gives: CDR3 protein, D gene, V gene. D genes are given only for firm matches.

CASSNRGRLATDTQYF	TRBD1	TRBV5-8
CASSQGTAATGELFF	.	TRBV25-1
CSVDHGVLGEQYF	.	TRBV29-1
CAWSATGETQYF	.	TRBV30
CASSEEGGGNQPQHF	TRBD1	TRBV6-1
CASSLEVAYEQYF	.	TRBV7-9
CASSPSGRNTEAFF	.	TRBV18
CSARLPLHGGNTIYF	.	TRBV29-1
CASSLEVIGTEAFF	.	TRBV5-4
CSARVQETQYF	.	TRBV20-1
CASSFFTETYEQYF	.	TRBV7-9
CASSEGSLGNYEQYF	.	TRBV14
CASRTSGGNEQFF	TRBD2	TRBV5-1
CASSEGLGGTEAFF	.	TRBV10-2
CAISAGPQETQYF	.	TRBV10-3
CASSSGDGANVLTF	.	TRBV28
CASSLVASGSTDTQYF	TRBD2	TRBV5-1
CATGGSGANVLTF	.	TRBV2
CAGRTGANGYTF	TRBD1	TRBV2
CALRDLAKNIQYF	.	TRBV30
CASSPPGPYEQYF	.	TRBV18
CASSESRDRAFYGYTF	TRBD1	TRBV2
CASGAGTGGTEAFF	TRBD1	TRBV5-1
CASSFMRQGSGELFF	TRBD1	TRBV7-2
CASSKGTVLNQPQHF	TRBD1	TRBV5-8
CASSSYTGTSGQETQYF	TRBD2	TRBV7-9
CAIGQGTSGSYEQYF	TRBD2	TRBV10-3
CASSRYSGYEQYF	.	TRBV5-4
CASSLGQSGELFF	.	TRBV7-2
CASSPSRAGNEQFF	.	TRBV18
CAIRGTDYEQYF	TRBD1	TRBV10-3